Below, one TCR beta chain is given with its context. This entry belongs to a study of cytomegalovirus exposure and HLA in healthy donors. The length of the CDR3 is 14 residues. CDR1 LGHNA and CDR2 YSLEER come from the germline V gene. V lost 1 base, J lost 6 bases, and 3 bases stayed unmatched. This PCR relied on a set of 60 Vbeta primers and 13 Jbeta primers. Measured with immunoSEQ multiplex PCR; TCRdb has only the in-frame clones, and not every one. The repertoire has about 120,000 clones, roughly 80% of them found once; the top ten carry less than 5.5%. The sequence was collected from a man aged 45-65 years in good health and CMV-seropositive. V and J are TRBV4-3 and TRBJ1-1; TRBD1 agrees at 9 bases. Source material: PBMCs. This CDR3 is CASSQGNRGPEAFF. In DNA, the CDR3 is TGCGCCAGCAGCCAAGGGAACAGGGGGCCTGAAGCTTTCTTT.